This T cell receptor (beta chain) was captured in a study of tumour-infiltrating T cells in Burkitt lymphoma. Overall study findings and caveats: Many Burkitt lymphoma patients shared several public clonotypes.

The V end was cut by 3 bases, the J end by 2 bases, with 11 bases between. Germline values: CDR1 MDHEN, CDR2 SYDVKM. The CDR3 loop spans 15 amino acids. Sequencing was performed with immunoSEQ multiplex PCR; in TCRdb, only in-frame clones are kept and a portion is missing. The data hold 1,600 or so clones, with roughly 12% observed a single time. Note on this clone: Its antigen is as yet unknown.

The material sequenced was tumor tissue. The chain combines TRBV28 with TRBJ1-5, with D possibly TRBD1 on 6 matching bases. This TCR derives from a human donor with Burkitt lymphoma. The chain's CDR3 is CASSLNREGNQPQHF. In DNA form, the CDR3 reads TGTGCCAGCAGTTTGAACAGGGAGGGCAATCAGCCCCAGCATTTT.